Listed here are 20 T cell receptor beta chains from one sample, sequenced in a study of low-dose radiotherapy and immunotherapy resistance in tumors. TRAV- and TRBV-specific primers primed first-strand cDNA, covering alpha and beta chains. TCR amplification involved 20 PCR cycles with a constant-region primer and V-primer adapter. MiXCR, applied by TCRdb to the reads, yields one record per CDR3 protein. The sample lists more than 50,000 distinct CDR3 sequences, around 27% occurring once. Time point indicated: before trial treatment. Sequenced here: PBMCs, sampled before treatment. These receptors originate from a male donor with rectosigmoid adenocarcinoma.

Note on this clonotype: With a far larger clone one base away, a read error is the likely cause. The gene calls are TRBV13 and TRBJ2-7; no definite D call. The germline gives CDR1 PRHDT, CDR2 FYEKMQ (reference sequence). The CDR3 sequence is 14 residues long. CDR3 in amino acids: CVTSRDPGSNEQYF. Here the CDR3 DNA reads TGTGTCACCAGCAGAGACCCAGGATCAAACGAGCAGTACTTC.

By sample share, this clonotype is medium-sized (0.01 to 0.1%). The chain joins TRBV7-9 to TRBJ2-5, with TRBD1 matching 12 bases. The V segment lost 1 base and the J segment 4 bases; nucleotides outside the gene matches: 4. Germline CDR1 SEHNR, CDR2 FQNEAQ (reference sequence). This CDR3 is built from 16 residues. CDR3 nucleotides: TGTGCCAGCAGCTTAGGGGACAGGGGGCCTGGAGAGACCCAGTACTTC. Protein product: CASSLGDRGPGETQYF.

This clonotype was seen a single time. A far more abundant clone sits one base away, making this likely a read error. The gene calls are TRBV4-3 and TRBJ2-7; 11 bases are shared with TRBD2. Trimming cost V 1 base and J 7 bases; bases outside gene matches: 0. In germline, CDR1 is LGHNA, CDR2 YSLEER. CDR3 length: 13 residues. CDR3 amino acids: CASSQGLAGEQYF. CDR3 coding DNA: TGCGCCAGCAGCCAAGGACTAGCGGGGGAGCAGTACTTC.

This clonotype has at least ten counts. In DNA form, the CDR3 reads TGTGCCAGCAGCTTTAGCGAGAACACCGGGGAGCTGTTTTTT. Its protein is CASSFSENTGELFF. The V and J genes are TRBV11-2 and TRBJ2-2; D perhaps matches TRBD2 (5 bases). Trimming stripped 3 bases from V and 1 base from J, with 6 bases between. Germline-derived CDR1 and CDR2 are SGHAT and FQNNGV. The CDR3 has 14 residues.

A note on this clonotype: With only one base between it and a far larger clone, this is likely a read error. This chain's CDR3 is CSAGPYNEQYF. In nucleotides, the CDR3 is TGCAGCGCAGGGCCCTACAATGAGCAGTACTTC. This chain joins TRBV29-1 and TRBJ2-5, with D possibly matching TRBD1 (5 bases). This CDR3 is 11 amino acids long. The germline V gene encodes CDR1 SQVTM and CDR2 ANQGSEA. Trimming cost V 7 bases and J 11 bases, with 17 bases left between them.

This clonotype was counted ten times or more. Here the CDR3 DNA reads TGTGCCAGCAGCGCAACAGTTAAGGAATCACCCCTCCACTTT. Protein product: CASSATVKESPLHF. V gene TRBV7-8 combines with J gene TRBJ1-6; D gene uncertain. Between the trimmed V and J ends, which lost 5 bases and 10 bases, there was a span of 15 bases. The germline CDR1 and CDR2 sequences are SGHVS and FQNEAQ. The CDR3 spans 14 residues.

The J gene is TRBJ2-4, the V gene TRBV5-6; no definite D call. Germline V gene data show CDR1 as SGHDT and CDR2 as YYEEEE. The CDR3 covers 13 residues. Trimming stripped 7 bases from V and 0 bases from J, with 8 bases between. The CDR3 DNA reads as TGTGCCAGCCCCGAGATAGCCAAAAACATTCAGTACTTC. Its translation: CASPEIAKNIQYF. Using reference TRBV5-6 and TRBJ2-4 for the parts outside the CDR3, the full variable domain is DAGVTQSPTHLIKTRGQQVTLRCSPKSGHDTVSWYQQALGQGPQFIFQYYEEEERQRGNFPDRFSGHQFPNYSSELNVNALLLGDSALYLCASPEIAKNIQYFGAGTRLSVL.

V usage is TRBV5-8 and J usage is TRBJ2-1, with TRBD2 matching 13 bases. From germline, CDR1 is SGHTS and CDR2 YDEGEE. Trimming at V came to 1 base and at J to 8 bases, leaving 6 bases not matched to a gene. The CDR3 runs 16 residues. The CDR3 reads CASSLTSGRAYDEQFF. CDR3 coding DNA: TGTGCCAGCAGCTTGACTAGCGGGAGGGCTTACGATGAGCAGTTCTTC.

This clonotype was recorded at least ten times. V gene TRBV7-2 combines with J gene TRBJ2-1, with D perhaps TRBD1 (5 bases). The germline V gene encodes CDR1 SGHTA and CDR2 FQGNSA. V was trimmed by 8 bases and J by 10 bases, leaving 9 bases between them. This CDR3 is 10 amino acids long. This CDR3 reads CASGAREQFF. The CDR3 region has the DNA TGTGCCAGCGGGGCGCGGGAGCAGTTCTTC. The entire variable domain, with the rest obtained from reference TRBV7-2 and TRBJ2-1, is as follows: GAGVSQSPSNKVTEKGKDVELRCDPISGHTALYWYRQSLGQGLEFLIYFQGNSAPDKSGLPSDRFSAERTGGSVSTLTIQRTQQEDSAVYLCASGAREQFFGPGTRLTVL.

This clonotype was counted at least ten times. V and J are TRBV7-8 and TRBJ2-1; D might be TRBD1 (6 bases). The CDR3 is made up of 16 amino acids. Germline CDR1 reads SGHVS; CDR2 reads FQNEAQ. V lost 4 bases and J lost 4, with 17 bases in between. The CDR3 sequence is CASSSFLRDIYNEQFF. CDR3 DNA: TGTGCCAGCAGCTCGTTCCTCCGGGACATATACAATGAGCAGTTCTTC.

This clonotype has ten or more counts. J is TRBJ2-3 and V is TRBV24-1, with D possibly matching TRBD2 (6 bases). This CDR3 has 14 residues. Trimming left V 5 bases short and J 5 bases short, with 13 bases between. Germline-derived CDR1 and CDR2 are KGHDR and SFDVKD. The CDR3 sequence is CATSVAGMRDTQYF. As DNA, the CDR3 is TGTGCCACCAGTGTGGCGGGGATGAGAGATACGCAGTATTTT.

This clonotype showed up many times. This rearrangement joins TRBV20-1 to TRBJ1-4, with D unclear. The V gene's germline CDR1 is DFQATT and CDR2 SNEGSKA (reference sequence). V was cut by 0 bases and J by 0 bases, with 11 bases left in between. The CDR3 is made up of 16 amino acids. CDR3 loop: CSAREAHYATNEKLFF. The CDR3 DNA sequence: TGCAGTGCTAGAGAGGCCCATTACGCAACTAATGAAAAACTGTTTTTT.

This clonotype was observed a few times. V is TRBV6-6 and J is TRBJ2-7; no clear D. Germline V gene sequence: CDR1 MNHNY, CDR2 SVGAGI (reference sequence). V dropped 2 bases and J dropped 4 bases, with 9 bases sitting between them. This CDR3 is 13 amino acids long. The CDR3 coding sequence is TGTGCCAGCAGTTACATCCAGATTTACGAGCAGTACTTC. Encoded protein: CASSYIQIYEQYF.

This clonotype was seen ten or more times. The CDR3 here is CASRPPGSNQPQHF. The CDR3 DNA follows: TGTGCCTCTCGGCCGCCAGGGAGCAATCAGCCCCAGCATTTT. The chain has TRBV6-2 or TRBV6-3 and TRBJ1-5; D is perhaps TRBD1 (5 bases). V lost 11 bases, J lost 1 base, and 15 bases lay in between. Per germline, CDR1 MNHEY and CDR2 SVGEGT. CDR3 length: 14 residues.

As concerns this clonotype: With a far larger clone one base away, a read error is the likely cause. The chain employs TRBV28 and TRBJ1-6; D gene ambiguous. V was pared by 4 bases and J by 4 bases, with 8 bases between. Germline V CDR1 and CDR2: MDHEN, SYDVKM. This CDR3 is 14 amino acids long. The CDR3: CASSWDGYNSPLHF. CDR3 DNA sequence: TGTGCCAGCAGTTGGGATGGGTATAATTCACCCCTCCACTTT.

There are many counts of this clonotype. The chain employs TRBV7-9 and TRBJ2-5, with D tentatively TRBD1 or TRBD2 (5 bases each). Germline V CDR1 and CDR2: SEHNR, FQNEAQ (reference sequence). Trimming took off 1 base at V and 5 bases at J, with 17 bases between the two ends. The CDR3 has 16 residues. The CDR3 loop is CASSLGDRGQAETQYF. CDR3 in DNA: TGTGCCAGCAGCTTAGGGGACCGCGGGCAGGCGGAGACCCAGTACTTC.

This clonotype was recorded at least ten times. This chain uses TRBV20-1 with TRBJ2-3; 7 positions agree with TRBD2. The length of the CDR3 is 14 residues. With 3 bases clipped from V and 1 base from J, the junction kept 4 bases outside the gene matches. Looked up from germline, CDR1 is DFQATT and CDR2 is SNEGSKA (reference sequence). CDR3 residues: CSARGGFGTDTQYF. Written as DNA, the CDR3 is TGCAGTGCTAGGGGAGGGTTTGGCACAGATACGCAGTATTTT.

The V call is TRBV2, the J call TRBJ2-7, with D tentatively TRBD2 (8 bases). Germline CDR1 and CDR2: SNHLY and FYNNEI. This CDR3 has 18 amino acids. Trimming pared 6 bases from V and 4 bases from J, leaving 28 bases between. CDR3 protein: CASSTIRGGAGGTYEQYF. DNA for the CDR3: TGTGCCAGCAGCACCATCAGGGGGGGGGCGGGGGGAACGTACGAGCAGTACTTC. Supplemented by reference TRBV2 and TRBJ2-7, the full variable domain reads EPEVTQTPSHQVTQMGQEVILRCVPISNHLYFYWYRQILGQKVEFLVSFYNNEISEKSEIFDDQFSVERPDGSNFTLKIRSTKLEDSAMYFCASSTIRGGAGGTYEQYFGPGTRLTVT.

For this clonotype: At one boundary the junction diverges from the germline segment, which might be a read error. The chain carries TRBV12-3 or TRBV12-4 and TRBJ2-1; 8 positions agree with TRBD2. The CDR3 runs 13 residues. CDR3 protein: CASSFGTRNEHFF. CDR3 coding DNA: TGTGCCAGCAGTTTCGGGACTAGGAATGAGCATTTCTTC.

This clonotype was detected ten times or more. The chain carries TRBV6-2 or TRBV6-3 and TRBJ2-7; unclear D gene. In germline, CDR1 is MNHEY, CDR2 SVGEGT. The CDR3 consists of 14 residues. With 0 bases removed from V and 6 bases from J, the gap between germline ends came to 12 bases. The CDR3 protein is CASSYSSFSREQYF. CDR3 nucleotides: TGTGCCAGCAGTTACTCGTCATTCTCTCGCGAGCAGTACTTC.